The T cell receptor beta chain described here comes from a study of blood T cell repertoires in COVID-19 (dated by TCRdb to 2018 to 2020). About the study as a whole: Collaborator samples came from the United States, Italy and Spain and covered acute and convalescent phases of COVID-19. The prospective study material was composed of cDNA or gDNA derived from T cells, B-cell-depleted T cells, or PBMCs. The dataset comprised deeply sampled blood TCRbeta repertoires from subjects exposed to, actively infected with, or recovered from COVID-19. A freely available public database, intended as a resource for researchers studying the immune response to SARS-CoV-2, is where the repertoires were released. The samples were drawn from the first 160 participants of the ongoing ImmuneRACE study and from about 1,200 subjects provided by 6 global collaborators. Sample metadata almost always included a de-identified subject ID, COVID-19 status, age in years and sex. Where available, HLA class I and class II types were obtained from metadata supplied by the sample provider rather than from assay-based typing.

Collaborating institutions collected whole blood in K2EDTA tubes following their own protocols. For TCRbeta analysis, collaborators shipped samples in one of three forms: frozen whole blood, isolated PBMCs, or DNA extracted from either of those sample types. The immunoSEQ Assay, a bias-controlled multiplex PCR, was used to amplify TCRbeta CDR3 regions from genomic DNA. Under the source paper's analysis protocol: The number of nucleated cells in each sample was estimated from the amplification of reference gene primers within the assay. Sequence reads were collapsed and filtered to measure the absolute abundance of every unique TCRbeta CDR3 rearrangement. Productive Simpson clonality was computed per sample as the square root of Simpson's diversity index over productive rearrangements. TCRdb provides this immuneACCESS table in a form limited to in-frame rearrangements. Some clones are lacking; in checked studies, under half of them reflect an unresolved V gene, and why the rest are absent is not known. That table furnishes V, J and clone size, whereas the DNA furnished D and trimming. The sample table lists roughly 120,000 clones, 75% to 85% of them with a count of one. Clones ranked in the top ten supply around 3.9% of the sample.

About this clone itself: Its recognized antigen is unknown. No much larger clonotype is one base removed from it; base qualities were not supplied.

Findings and caveats that apply to the study as a whole: The quantity of clinical and demographic metadata differed by source and by participant and was supplied without curation.

The sequenced material came from peripheral blood. This clonotype originated in a woman older than 75 with acute or convalescent COVID-19.

Here is the DNA: TGCGCCAGCAGCTTGGATCCCGAGCTGAAGACCCAGTACTTC. Its amino acids are CASSLDPELKTQYF. The rearrangement combines TRBV5-1 with TRBJ2-5; the D gene is not confidently resolved. CDR1 is given as SGHRS and CDR2 as YFSETQ, both from the germline V gene. Deletion took 0 bases off V and 6 bases off J, with a span of 12 bases between the germline ends. From its cysteine to its phenylalanine, the CDR3 spans 14 amino acids. Only the CDR3 DNA stays, 42 bases, in frame from base 1.